This T cell receptor beta chain is drawn from a study of blood T cells in healthy people across ages. On the study more broadly: The template switching approach captured approximately one barcoded beta molecule for every two T cells.

The CDR3 contains 15 residues. The ends were cut back, 1 base at V and 2 bases at J, with 10 bases in the middle. Combining a sample-barcoded 5' primer with a J-beta primer mix, a second PCR ran for roughly 7 to 12 cycles. TCRdb re-called the 5' RACE reads through MiXCR, storing one row per CDR3 protein. The sample yields about 800,000 distinct CDR3 sequences, 46% seen once. Isolation recovered at least 7 million PBMCs from every sample. The sample comprised blood. The TCR sequence derives from a man of 80 years or more in good health. V is TRBV12-3 or TRBV12-4 and J is TRBJ2-3; D may be TRBD1 or TRBD2 (5 bases each). The DNA for the CDR3 is TGTGCCAGCAGTTTAGTGGGGCGGGCCACAGATACGCAGTATTTT. Protein product: CASSLVGRATDTQYF.